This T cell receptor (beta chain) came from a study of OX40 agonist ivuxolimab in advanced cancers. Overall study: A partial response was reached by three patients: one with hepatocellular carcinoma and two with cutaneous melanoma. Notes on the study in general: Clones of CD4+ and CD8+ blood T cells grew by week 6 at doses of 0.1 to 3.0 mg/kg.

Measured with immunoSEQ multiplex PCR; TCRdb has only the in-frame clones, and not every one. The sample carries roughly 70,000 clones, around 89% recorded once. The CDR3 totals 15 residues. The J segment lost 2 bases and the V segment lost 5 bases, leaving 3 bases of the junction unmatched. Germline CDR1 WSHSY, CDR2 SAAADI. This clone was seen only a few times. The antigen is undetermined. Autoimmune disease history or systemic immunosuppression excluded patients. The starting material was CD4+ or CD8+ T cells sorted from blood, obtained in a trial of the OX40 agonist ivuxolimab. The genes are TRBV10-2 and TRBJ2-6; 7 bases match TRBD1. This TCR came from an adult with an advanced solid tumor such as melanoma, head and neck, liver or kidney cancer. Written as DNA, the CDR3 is TGCGCCAGCAGTCTAGACAGGGCTGGGGCCAACGTCCTGACTTTC. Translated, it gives CASSLDRAGANVLTF.